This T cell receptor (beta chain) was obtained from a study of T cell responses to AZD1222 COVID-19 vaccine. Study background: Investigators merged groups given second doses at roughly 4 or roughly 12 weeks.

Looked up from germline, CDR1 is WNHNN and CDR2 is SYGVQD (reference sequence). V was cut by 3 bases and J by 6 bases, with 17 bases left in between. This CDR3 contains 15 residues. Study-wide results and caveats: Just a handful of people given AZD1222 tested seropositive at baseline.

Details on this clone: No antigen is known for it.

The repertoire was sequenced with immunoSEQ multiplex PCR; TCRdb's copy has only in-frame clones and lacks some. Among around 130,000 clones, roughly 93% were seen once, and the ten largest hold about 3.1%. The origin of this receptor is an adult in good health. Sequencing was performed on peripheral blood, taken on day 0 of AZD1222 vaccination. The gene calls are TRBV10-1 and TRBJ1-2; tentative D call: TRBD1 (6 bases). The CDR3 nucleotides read TGCGCCAGCAGTGATGAGGGGGGGCAACGGCATGGCTACACCTTC. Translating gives CASSDEGGQRHGYTF.